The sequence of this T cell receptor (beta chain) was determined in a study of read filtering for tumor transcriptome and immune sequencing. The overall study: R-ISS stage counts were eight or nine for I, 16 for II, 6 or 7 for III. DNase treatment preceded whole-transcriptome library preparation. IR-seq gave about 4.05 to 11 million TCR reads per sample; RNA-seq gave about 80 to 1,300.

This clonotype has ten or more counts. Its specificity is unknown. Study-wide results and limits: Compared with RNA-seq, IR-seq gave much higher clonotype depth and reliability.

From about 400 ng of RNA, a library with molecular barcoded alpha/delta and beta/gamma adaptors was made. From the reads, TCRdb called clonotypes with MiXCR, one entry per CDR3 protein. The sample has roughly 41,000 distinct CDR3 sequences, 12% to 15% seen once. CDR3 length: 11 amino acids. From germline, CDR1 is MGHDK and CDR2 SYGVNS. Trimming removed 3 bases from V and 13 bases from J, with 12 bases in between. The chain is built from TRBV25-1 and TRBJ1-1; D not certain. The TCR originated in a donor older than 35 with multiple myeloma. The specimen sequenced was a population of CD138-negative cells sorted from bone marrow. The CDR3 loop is CASSDVRVRFF. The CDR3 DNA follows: TGTGCCAGCAGTGATGTGAGGGTCCGTTTCTTT.